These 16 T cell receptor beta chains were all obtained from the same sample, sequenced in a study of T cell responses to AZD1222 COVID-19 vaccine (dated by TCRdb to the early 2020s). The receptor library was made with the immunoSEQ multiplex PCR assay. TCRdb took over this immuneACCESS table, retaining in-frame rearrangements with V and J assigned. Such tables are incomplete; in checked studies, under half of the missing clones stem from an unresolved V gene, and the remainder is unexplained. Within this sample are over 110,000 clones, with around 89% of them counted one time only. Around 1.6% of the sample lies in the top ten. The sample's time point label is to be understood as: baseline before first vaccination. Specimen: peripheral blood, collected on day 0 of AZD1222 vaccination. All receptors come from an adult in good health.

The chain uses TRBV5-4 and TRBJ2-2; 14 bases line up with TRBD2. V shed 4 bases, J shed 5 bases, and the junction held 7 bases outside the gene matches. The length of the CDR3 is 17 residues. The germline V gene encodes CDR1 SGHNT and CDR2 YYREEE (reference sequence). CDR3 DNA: TGTGCCAGCAGCCCGGGACTAGCGGGAGTTCGGACCGGGGAGCTGTTTTTT. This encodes CASSPGLAGVRTGELFF. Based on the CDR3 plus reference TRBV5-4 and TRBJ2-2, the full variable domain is ETGVTQSPTHLIKTRGQQVTLRCSSQSGHNTVSWYQQALGQGPQFIFQYYREEENGRGNFPPRFSGLQFPNYSSELNVNALELDDSALYLCASSPGLAGVRTGELFFGEGSRLTVL.

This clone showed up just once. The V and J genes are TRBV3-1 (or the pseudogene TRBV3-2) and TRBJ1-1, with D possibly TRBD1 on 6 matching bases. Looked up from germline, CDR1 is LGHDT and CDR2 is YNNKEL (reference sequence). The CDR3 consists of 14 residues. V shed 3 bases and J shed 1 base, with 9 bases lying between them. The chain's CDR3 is CASSHRGGNTEAFF. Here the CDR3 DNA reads TGTGCCAGCAGCCATAGGGGGGGGAACACTGAAGCTTTCTTT.

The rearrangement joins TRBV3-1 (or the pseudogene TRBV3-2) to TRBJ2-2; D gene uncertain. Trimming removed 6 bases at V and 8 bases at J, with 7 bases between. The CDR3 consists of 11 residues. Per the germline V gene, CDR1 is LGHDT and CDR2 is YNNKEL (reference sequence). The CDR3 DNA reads TGTGCCAGCAGACATGCGGGGGAGCTGTTTTTT. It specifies CASRHAGELFF.

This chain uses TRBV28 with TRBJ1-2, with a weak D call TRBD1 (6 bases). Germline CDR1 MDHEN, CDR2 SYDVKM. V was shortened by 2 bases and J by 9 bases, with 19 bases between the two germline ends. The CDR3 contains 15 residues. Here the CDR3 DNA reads TGTGCCAGCAGTTTAAATGGGGGGACACCCAGAAGCTACACCTTC. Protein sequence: CASSLNGGTPRSYTF.

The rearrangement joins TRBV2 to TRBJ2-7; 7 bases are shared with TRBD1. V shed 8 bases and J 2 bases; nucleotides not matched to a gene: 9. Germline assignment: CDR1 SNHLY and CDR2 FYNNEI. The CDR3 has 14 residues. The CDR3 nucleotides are TGTGCCAGCCGCGAGACAGGGACGGCCTACGAGCAGTACTTC. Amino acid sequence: CASRETGTAYEQYF.

CDR3 residues: CASSDFGGENEQFF. The CDR3, as DNA: TGTGCCAGCAGTGATTTCGGGGGAGAGAATGAGCAGTTCTTC. V and J are TRBV6-1 and TRBJ2-1, with D maybe TRBD2 (6 bases). Per germline, CDR1 MNHNS and CDR2 SASEGT. The CDR3 is 14 amino acids. Trimming left V 3 bases short and J 7 bases short, with 13 bases between.

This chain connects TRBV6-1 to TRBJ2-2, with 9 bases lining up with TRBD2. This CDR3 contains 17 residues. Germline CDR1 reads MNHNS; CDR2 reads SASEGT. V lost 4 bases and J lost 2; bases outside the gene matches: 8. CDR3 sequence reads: CASSVLGGGVNTGELFF. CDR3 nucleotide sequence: TGTGCCAGCAGTGTACTAGGCGGGGGGGTCAACACCGGGGAGCTGTTTTTT.

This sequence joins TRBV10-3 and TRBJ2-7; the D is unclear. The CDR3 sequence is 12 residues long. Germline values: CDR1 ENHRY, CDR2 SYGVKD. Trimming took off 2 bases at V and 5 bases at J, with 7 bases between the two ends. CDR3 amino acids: CAISEGPHEQYF. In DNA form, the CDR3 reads TGTGCCATCAGTGAGGGCCCCCACGAGCAGTACTTC.

The CDR3 reads CATLLRGEGRDEQFF. For the CDR3, the DNA is TGCGCCACCCTCCTTCGGGGGGAGGGCCGCGATGAGCAGTTCTTC. The V gene is TRBV10-2, the J gene TRBJ2-1, with 7 bases lining up with TRBD2. The junction had 17 bases not matched to a gene; V was cut back by 10 bases and J by 8 bases. This CDR3 comprises 15 residues. Germline loops: CDR1 WSHSY, CDR2 SAAADI.

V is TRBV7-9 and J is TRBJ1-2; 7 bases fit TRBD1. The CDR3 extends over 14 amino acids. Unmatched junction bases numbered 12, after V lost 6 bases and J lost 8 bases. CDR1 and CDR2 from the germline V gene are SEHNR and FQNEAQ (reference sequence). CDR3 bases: TGTGCCAGCAGTTACGCCGGGACAGAGGACGGCTACACCTTC. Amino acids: CASSYAGTEDGYTF.

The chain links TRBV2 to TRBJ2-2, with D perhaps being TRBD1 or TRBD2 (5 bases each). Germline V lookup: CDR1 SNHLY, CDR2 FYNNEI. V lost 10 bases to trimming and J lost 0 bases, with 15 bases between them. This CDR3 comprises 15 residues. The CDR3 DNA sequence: TGTGCCACTGACCGGGACGGCGCGAACACCGGGGAGCTGTTTTTT. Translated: CATDRDGANTGELFF.

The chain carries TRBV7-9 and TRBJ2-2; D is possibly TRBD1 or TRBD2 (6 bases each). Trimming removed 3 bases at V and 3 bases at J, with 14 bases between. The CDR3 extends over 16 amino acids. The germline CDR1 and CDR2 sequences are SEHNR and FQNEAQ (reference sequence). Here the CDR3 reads CASSFLRGADTGELFF. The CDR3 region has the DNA TGTGCCAGCAGCTTTCTTAGGGGGGCGGACACCGGGGAGCTGTTTTTT. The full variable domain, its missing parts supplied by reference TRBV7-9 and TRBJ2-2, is DTGVSQNPRHKITKRGQNVTFRCDPISEHNRLYWYRQTLGQGPEFLTYFQNEAQLEKSRLLSDRFSAERPKGSFSTLEIQRTEQGDSAMYLCASSFLRGADTGELFFGEGSRLTVL.

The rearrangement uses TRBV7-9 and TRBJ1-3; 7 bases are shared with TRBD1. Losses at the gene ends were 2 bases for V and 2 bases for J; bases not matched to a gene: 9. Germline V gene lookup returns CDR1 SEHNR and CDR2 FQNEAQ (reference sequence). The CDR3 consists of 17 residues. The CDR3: CASSLPPTGLPGNTIYF. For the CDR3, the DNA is TGTGCCAGCAGCTTACCCCCGACAGGGCTTCCTGGAAACACCATATATTTT.

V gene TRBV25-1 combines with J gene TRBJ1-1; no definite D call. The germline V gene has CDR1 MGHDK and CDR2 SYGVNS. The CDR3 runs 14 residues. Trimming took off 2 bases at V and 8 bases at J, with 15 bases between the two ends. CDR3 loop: CASSELNDGFEAFF. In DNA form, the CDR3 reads TGTGCCAGCAGTGAACTTAACGACGGATTCGAAGCTTTCTTT.

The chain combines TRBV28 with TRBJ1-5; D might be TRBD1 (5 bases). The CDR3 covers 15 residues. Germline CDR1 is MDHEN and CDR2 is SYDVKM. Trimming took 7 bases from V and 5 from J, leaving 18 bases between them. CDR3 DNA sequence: TGTGCCAGCACCTTAGGAGGGGCTTCGCATCAGCCCCAGCATTTT. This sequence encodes CASTLGGASHQPQHF.

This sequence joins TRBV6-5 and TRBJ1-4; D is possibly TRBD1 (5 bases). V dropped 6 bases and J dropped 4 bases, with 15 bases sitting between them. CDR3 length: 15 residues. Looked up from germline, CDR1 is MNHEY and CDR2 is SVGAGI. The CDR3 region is CASSASGVINEKLFF. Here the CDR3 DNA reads TGTGCCAGCAGCGCGTCGGGGGTCATTAATGAAAAACTGTTTTTT.